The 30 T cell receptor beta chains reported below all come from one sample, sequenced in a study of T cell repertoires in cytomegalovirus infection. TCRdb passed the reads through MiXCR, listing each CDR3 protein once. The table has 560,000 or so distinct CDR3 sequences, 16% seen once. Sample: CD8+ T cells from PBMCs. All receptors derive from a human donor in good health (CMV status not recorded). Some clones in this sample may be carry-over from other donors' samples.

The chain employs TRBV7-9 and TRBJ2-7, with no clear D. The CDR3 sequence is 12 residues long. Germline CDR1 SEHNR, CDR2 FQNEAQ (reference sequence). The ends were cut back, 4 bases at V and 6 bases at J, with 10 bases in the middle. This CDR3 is CASSSRVVEQYF. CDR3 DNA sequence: TGTGCCAGCAGCTCACGGGTGGTCGAGCAGTACTTC. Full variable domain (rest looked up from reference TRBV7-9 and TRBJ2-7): DTGVSQNPRHKITKRGQNVTFRCDPISEHNRLYWYRQTLGQGPEFLTYFQNEAQLEKSRLLSDRFSAERPKGSFSTLEIQRTEQGDSAMYLCASSSRVVEQYFGPGTRLTVT.

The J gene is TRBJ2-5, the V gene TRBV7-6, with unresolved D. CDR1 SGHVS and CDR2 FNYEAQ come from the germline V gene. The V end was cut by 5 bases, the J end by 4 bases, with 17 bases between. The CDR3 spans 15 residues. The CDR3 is CASSVEIDDSETQYF. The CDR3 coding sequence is TGTGCCAGCAGCGTCGAAATAGATGATTCAGAGACCCAGTACTTC.

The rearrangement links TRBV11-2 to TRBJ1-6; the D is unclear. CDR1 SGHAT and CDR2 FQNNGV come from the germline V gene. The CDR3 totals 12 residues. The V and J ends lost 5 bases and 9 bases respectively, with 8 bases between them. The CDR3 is CASSATISPLHF. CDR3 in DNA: TGTGCCAGCAGCGCTACTATTTCACCCCTCCACTTT.

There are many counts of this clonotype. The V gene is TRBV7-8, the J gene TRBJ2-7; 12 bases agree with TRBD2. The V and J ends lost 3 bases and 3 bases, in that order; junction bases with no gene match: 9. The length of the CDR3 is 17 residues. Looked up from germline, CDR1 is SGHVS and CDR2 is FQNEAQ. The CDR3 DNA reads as TGTGCCAGCAGCTTGGGAGGACTAGCGGGAAGGAACTACGAGCAGTACTTC. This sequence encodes CASSLGGLAGRNYEQYF. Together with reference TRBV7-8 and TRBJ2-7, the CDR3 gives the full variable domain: GAGVSQSPRYKVAKRGQDVALRCDPISGHVSLFWYQQALGQGPEFLTYFQNEAQLDKSGLPSDRFFAERPEGSVSTLKIQRTQQEDSAVYLCASSLGGLAGRNYEQYFGPGTRLTVT.

The CDR3 reads CSARDSFISYNEQFF. The CDR3 region has the DNA TGCAGTGCTAGAGATAGCTTCATCTCCTACAATGAGCAGTTCTTC. This chain links TRBV20-1 with TRBJ2-1; D unresolved. The CDR3 totals 15 residues. CDR1 is DFQATT, CDR2 SNEGSKA, per germline (reference sequence). V lost 0 bases and J lost 0, with 9 bases in between.

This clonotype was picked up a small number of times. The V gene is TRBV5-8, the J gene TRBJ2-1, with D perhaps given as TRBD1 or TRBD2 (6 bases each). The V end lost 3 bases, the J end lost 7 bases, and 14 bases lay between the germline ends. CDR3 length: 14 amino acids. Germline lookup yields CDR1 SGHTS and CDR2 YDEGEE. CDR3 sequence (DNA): TGTGCCAGCAGCTCGGGGGCGACTCGGAATGAGCAGTTCTTC. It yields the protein CASSSGATRNEQFF.

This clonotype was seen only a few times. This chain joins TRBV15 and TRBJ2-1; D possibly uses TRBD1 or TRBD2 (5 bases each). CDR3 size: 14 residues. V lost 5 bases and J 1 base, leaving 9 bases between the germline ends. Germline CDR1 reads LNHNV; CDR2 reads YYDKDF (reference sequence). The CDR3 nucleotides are TGTGCCACCAGCGAGGGGCCGTCCTACAATGAGCAGTTCTTC. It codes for CATSEGPSYNEQFF.

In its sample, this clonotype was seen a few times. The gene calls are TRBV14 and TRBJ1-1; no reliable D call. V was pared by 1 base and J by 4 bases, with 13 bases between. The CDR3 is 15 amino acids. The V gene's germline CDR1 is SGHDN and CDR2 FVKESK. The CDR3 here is CASSQAVGGATEAFF. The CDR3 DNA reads TGTGCCAGCAGCCAAGCGGTGGGTGGAGCCACTGAAGCTTTCTTT. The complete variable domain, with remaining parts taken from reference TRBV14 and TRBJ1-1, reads EAGVTQFPSHSVIEKGQTVTLRCDPISGHDNLYWYRRVMGKEIKFLLHFVKESKQDESGMPNNRFLAERTGGTYSTLKVQPAELEDSGVYFCASSQAVGGATEAFFGQGTRLTVV.

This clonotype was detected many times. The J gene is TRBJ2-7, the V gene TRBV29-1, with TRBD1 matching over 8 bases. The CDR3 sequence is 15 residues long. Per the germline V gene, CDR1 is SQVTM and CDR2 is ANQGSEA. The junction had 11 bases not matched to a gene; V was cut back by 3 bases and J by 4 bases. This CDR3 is CSVELPGQVSYEQYF. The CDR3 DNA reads TGCAGCGTTGAGCTACCGGGACAGGTATCATACGAGCAGTACTTC.

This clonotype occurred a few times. The CDR3: CASYPTGTSGNTIYF. CDR3 in DNA: TGTGCCAGCTACCCGACAGGGACTTCTGGAAACACCATATATTTT. The chain has TRBV28 and TRBJ1-3, with 7 positions matching TRBD1. Germline CDR1 reads MDHEN; CDR2 reads SYDVKM. The CDR3 is 15 residues long. Losses at the gene ends were 8 bases for V and 1 base for J; bases not matched to a gene: 8.

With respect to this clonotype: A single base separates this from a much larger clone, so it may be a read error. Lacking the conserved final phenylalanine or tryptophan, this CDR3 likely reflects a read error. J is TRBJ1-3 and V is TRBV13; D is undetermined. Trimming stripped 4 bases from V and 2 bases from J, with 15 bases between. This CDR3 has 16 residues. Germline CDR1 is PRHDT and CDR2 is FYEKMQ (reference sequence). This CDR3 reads CASSSGEGGTGNTIYY. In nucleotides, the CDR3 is TGTGCCAGCAGCTCCGGGGAGGGAGGTACTGGAAACACCATATATTAT.

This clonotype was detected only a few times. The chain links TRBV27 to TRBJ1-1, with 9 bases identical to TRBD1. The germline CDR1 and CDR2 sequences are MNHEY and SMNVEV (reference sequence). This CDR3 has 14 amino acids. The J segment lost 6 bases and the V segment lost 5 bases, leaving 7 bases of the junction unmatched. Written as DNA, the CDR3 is TGTGCCAGCAGTCTGACAGGGGGATCCGCTGAAGCTTTCTTT. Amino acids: CASSLTGGSAEAFF.

CDR3 DNA sequence: TGTGCTAGTGGTTTGGTTACAGACAATGAGCAGTTCTTC. It is translated as CASGLVTDNEQFF. The V call is TRBV12-5, the J call TRBJ2-1; D is unclear. Trimming removed 0 bases at V and 5 bases at J, with 5 bases between. The germline CDR1 and CDR2 sequences are LGHNT and FRNRAP. This CDR3 comprises 13 residues. Complete variable domain (other parts from reference TRBV12-5 and TRBJ2-1): DARVTQTPRHKVTEMGQEVTMRCQPILGHNTVFWYRQTMMQGLELLAYFRNRAPLDDSGMPKDRFSAEMPDATLATLKIQPSEPRDSAVYFCASGLVTDNEQFFGPGTRLTVL.

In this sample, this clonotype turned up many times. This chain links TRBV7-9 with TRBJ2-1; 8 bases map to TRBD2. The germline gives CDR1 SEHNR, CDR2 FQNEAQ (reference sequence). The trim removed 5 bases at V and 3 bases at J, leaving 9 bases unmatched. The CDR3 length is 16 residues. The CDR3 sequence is CASSPKGGGNYNEQFF. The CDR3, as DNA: TGTGCCAGCAGCCCTAAAGGCGGGGGGAACTACAATGAGCAGTTCTTC. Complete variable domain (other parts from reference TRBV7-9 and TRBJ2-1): DTGVSQNPRHKITKRGQNVTFRCDPISEHNRLYWYRQTLGQGPEFLTYFQNEAQLEKSRLLSDRFSAERPKGSFSTLEIQRTEQGDSAMYLCASSPKGGGNYNEQFFGPGTRLTVL.

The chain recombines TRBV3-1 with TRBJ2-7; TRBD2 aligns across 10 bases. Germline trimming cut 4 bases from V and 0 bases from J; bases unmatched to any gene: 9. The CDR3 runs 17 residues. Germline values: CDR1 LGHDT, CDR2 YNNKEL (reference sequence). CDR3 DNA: TGTGCCAGCAGCCGCCTGACTAGCGGGTACGCCTCCTACGAGCAGTACTTC. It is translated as CASSRLTSGYASYEQYF.

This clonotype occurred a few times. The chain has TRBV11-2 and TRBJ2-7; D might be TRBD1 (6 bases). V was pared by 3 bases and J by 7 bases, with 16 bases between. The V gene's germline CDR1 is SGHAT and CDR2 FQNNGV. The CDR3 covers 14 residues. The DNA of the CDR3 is TGTGCCAGCAGCTTCCGGACAGTTCCTATTGAGCAGTACTTC. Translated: CASSFRTVPIEQYF. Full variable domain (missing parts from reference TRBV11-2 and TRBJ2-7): EAGVAQSPRYKIIEKRQSVAFWCNPISGHATLYWYQQILGQGPKLLIQFQNNGVVDDSQLPKDRFSAERLKGVDSTLKIQPAKLEDSAVYLCASSFRTVPIEQYFGPGTRLTVT.

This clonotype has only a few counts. The CDR3 here is CASSQDLGGNQPQHF. The CDR3, as DNA: TGTGCCAGCAGCCAAGATCTAGGGGGGAATCAGCCCCAGCATTTT. The chain couples TRBV4-2 to TRBJ1-5; D perhaps matches TRBD1 (6 bases). The CDR3 length is 15 residues. Trimming removed 0 bases at V and 4 bases at J, with 10 bases between. Germline CDR1 reads LGHNA; CDR2 reads YNFKEQ.

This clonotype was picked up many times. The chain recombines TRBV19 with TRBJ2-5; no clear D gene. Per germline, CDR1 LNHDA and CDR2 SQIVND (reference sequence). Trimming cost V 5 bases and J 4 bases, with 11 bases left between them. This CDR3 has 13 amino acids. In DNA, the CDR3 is TGTGCCAGTAGTGCCGCAGGCGGAGAGACCCAGTACTTC. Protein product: CASSAAGGETQYF.

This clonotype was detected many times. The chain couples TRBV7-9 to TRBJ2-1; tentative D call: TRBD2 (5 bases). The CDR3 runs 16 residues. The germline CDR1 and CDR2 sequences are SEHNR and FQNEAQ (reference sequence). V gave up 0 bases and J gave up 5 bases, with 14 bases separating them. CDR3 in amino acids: CASSLALARTDNEQFF. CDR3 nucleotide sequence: TGTGCCAGCAGCTTAGCCTTGGCTAGGACTGACAATGAGCAGTTCTTC.

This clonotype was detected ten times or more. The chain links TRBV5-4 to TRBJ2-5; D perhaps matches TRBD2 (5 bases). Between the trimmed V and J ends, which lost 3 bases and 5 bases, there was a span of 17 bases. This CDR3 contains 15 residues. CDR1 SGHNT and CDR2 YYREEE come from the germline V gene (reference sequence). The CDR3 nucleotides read TGTGCCAGCAGCTACCAACGGACTTCTCGGGAGACCCAGTACTTC. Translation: CASSYQRTSRETQYF.

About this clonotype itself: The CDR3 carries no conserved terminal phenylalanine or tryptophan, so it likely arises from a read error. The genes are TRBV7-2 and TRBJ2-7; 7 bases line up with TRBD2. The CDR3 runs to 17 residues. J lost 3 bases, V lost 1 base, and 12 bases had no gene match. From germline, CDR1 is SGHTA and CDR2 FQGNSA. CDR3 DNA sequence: TGTGCCAGCAGCTTAGAGTTGGGGACTATCGGGGTCTACGAGCAGTACTTA. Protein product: CASSLELGTIGVYEQYL.

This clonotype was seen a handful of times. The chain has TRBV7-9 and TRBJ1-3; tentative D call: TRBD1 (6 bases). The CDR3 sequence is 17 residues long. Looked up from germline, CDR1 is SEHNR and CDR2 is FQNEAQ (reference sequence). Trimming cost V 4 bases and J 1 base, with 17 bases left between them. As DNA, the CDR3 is TGTGCCAGCAGCTCCGGGACATTCGTCCCTTCTGGAAACACCATATATTTT. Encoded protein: CASSSGTFVPSGNTIYF.

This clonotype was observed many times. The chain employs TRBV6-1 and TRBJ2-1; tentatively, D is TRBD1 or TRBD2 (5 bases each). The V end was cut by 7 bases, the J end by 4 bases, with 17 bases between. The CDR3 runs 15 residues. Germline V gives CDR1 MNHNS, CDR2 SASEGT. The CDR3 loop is CASKLGDTPYNEQFF. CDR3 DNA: TGTGCCAGCAAACTAGGGGATACCCCTTACAATGAGCAGTTCTTC.

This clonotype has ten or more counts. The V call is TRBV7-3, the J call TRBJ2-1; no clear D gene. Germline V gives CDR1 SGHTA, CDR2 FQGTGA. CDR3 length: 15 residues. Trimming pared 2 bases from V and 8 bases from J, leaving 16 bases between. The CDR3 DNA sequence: TGTGCCAGCAGCTTACCCTTTGTAGGGCTTGATGAGCAGTTCTTC. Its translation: CASSLPFVGLDEQFF.

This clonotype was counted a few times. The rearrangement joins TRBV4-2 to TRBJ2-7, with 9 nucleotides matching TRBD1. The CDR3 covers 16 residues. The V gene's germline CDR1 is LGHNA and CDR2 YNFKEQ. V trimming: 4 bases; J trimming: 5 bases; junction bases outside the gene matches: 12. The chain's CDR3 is CASSLTTGTGSHEQYF. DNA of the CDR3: TGTGCCAGCAGCCTTACGACCGGGACAGGGTCCCACGAGCAGTACTTC.

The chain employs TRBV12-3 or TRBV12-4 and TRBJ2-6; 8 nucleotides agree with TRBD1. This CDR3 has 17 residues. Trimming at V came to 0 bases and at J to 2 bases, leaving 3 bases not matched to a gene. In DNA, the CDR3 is TGTGCCAGCAGTTTAGCAGGACAGGGTACTGGGGCCAACGTCCTGACTTTC. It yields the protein CASSLAGQGTGANVLTF.

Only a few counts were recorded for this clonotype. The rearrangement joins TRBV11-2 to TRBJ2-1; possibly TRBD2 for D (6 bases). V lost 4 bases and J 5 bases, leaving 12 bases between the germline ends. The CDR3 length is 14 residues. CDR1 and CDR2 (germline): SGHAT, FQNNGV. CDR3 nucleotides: TGTGCCAGCAGCTCTCCCCGGGGGAACAATGAGCAGTTCTTC. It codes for CASSSPRGNNEQFF. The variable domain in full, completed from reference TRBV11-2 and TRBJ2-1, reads EAGVAQSPRYKIIEKRQSVAFWCNPISGHATLYWYQQILGQGPKLLIQFQNNGVVDDSQLPKDRFSAERLKGVDSTLKIQPAKLEDSAVYLCASSSPRGNNEQFFGPGTRLTVL.

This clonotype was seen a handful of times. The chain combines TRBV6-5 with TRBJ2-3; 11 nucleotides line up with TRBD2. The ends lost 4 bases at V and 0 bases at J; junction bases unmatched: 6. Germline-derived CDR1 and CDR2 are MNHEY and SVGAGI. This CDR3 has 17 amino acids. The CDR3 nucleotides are TGTGCCAGCAGTTCAACCTGGACTAGCGGGAGCACAGATACGCAGTATTTT. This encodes CASSSTWTSGSTDTQYF.

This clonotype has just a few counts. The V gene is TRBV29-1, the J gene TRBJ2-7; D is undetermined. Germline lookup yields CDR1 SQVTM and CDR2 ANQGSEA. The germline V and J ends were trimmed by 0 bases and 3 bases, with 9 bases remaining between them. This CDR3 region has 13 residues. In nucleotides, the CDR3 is TGCAGCGTTGAAGATCTAACAAGCTACGAGCAGTACTTC. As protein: CSVEDLTSYEQYF.

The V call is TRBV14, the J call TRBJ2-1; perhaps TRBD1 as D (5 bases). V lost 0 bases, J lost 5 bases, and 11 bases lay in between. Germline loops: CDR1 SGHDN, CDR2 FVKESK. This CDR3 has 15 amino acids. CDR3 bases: TGTGCCAGCAGCCAAGATCGGCGCAGGGACAATGAGCAGTTCTTC. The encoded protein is CASSQDRRRDNEQFF.